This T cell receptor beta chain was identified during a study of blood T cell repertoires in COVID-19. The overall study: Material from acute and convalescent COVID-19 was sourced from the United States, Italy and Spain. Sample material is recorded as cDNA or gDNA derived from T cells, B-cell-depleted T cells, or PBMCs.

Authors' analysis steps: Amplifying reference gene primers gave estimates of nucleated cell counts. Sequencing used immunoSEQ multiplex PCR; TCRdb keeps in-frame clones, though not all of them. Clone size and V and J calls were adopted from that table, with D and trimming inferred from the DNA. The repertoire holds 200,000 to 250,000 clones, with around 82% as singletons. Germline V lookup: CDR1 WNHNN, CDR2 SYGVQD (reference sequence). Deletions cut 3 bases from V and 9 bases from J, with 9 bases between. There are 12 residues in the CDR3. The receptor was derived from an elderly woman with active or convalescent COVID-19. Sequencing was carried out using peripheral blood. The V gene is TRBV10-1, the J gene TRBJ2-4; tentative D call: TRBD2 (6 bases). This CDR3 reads CASSDGGPIQYF. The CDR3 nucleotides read TGCGCCAGCAGTGACGGAGGGCCCATTCAGTACTTC.